Sequencing of this T cell receptor beta chain was carried out in a study of T-cell memory formation after mild COVID-19. MiXCR, run by TCRdb on the 5' RACE reads, gives a single entry per CDR3 protein. The data show about 560,000 distinct CDR3 sequences, around 17% seen once. The germline CDR1 and CDR2 sequences are LGHNA and YSLEER. This CDR3 has 14 amino acids. With V trimmed by 0 bases and J by 7 bases, 3 bases remained unmatched. The clonotype was recovered from an adult woman who had mild COVID-19 (a few samples of this study predate the infection). Cell type and time point are not known. This chain connects TRBV4-3 to TRBJ2-7; the match to TRBD1 covers 10 bases. The sample consisted of PBMCs or a T cell subset sorted from them (not recorded which). CDR3 amino acids: CASSQDWTGGEQYF. CDR3 DNA: TGCGCCAGCAGCCAAGATTGGACAGGGGGGGAGCAGTACTTC.